The clone carrying this T cell receptor beta chain has a handful of counts. No antigen is known for it. This sample was taken from a study of T cells after yellow fever vaccination. Looking at the study overall: With SMART-Seq v4 Ultra Low Input, the fractions containing low cell numbers were prepared.

Notes on the study in general: Compared with primary, the secondary response was weaker and peaked at day 5, not 15.

Each CDR3 protein gets one entry after TCRdb re-called the 5' RACE reads with MiXCR. The sample carries over 300,000 distinct CDR3 sequences, roughly 3.9% recorded once. This CDR3 comprises 14 residues. The sample consisted of PBMCs, taken 5 days after the yellow fever booster vaccination. The clonotype comes from a man aged 18 to 30 who received the YFV17D yellow fever vaccine. This chain joins TRBV21-1 and TRBJ2-7; the table calls TRBD1, which could not be checked here. TRBV21-1 is a recognized pseudogene. CDR3: CASSKPAGAYEQYV. CDR3 coding DNA: TGTGCCAGCAGCAAGCCTGCGGGGGCCTACGAGCAGTACGTC.